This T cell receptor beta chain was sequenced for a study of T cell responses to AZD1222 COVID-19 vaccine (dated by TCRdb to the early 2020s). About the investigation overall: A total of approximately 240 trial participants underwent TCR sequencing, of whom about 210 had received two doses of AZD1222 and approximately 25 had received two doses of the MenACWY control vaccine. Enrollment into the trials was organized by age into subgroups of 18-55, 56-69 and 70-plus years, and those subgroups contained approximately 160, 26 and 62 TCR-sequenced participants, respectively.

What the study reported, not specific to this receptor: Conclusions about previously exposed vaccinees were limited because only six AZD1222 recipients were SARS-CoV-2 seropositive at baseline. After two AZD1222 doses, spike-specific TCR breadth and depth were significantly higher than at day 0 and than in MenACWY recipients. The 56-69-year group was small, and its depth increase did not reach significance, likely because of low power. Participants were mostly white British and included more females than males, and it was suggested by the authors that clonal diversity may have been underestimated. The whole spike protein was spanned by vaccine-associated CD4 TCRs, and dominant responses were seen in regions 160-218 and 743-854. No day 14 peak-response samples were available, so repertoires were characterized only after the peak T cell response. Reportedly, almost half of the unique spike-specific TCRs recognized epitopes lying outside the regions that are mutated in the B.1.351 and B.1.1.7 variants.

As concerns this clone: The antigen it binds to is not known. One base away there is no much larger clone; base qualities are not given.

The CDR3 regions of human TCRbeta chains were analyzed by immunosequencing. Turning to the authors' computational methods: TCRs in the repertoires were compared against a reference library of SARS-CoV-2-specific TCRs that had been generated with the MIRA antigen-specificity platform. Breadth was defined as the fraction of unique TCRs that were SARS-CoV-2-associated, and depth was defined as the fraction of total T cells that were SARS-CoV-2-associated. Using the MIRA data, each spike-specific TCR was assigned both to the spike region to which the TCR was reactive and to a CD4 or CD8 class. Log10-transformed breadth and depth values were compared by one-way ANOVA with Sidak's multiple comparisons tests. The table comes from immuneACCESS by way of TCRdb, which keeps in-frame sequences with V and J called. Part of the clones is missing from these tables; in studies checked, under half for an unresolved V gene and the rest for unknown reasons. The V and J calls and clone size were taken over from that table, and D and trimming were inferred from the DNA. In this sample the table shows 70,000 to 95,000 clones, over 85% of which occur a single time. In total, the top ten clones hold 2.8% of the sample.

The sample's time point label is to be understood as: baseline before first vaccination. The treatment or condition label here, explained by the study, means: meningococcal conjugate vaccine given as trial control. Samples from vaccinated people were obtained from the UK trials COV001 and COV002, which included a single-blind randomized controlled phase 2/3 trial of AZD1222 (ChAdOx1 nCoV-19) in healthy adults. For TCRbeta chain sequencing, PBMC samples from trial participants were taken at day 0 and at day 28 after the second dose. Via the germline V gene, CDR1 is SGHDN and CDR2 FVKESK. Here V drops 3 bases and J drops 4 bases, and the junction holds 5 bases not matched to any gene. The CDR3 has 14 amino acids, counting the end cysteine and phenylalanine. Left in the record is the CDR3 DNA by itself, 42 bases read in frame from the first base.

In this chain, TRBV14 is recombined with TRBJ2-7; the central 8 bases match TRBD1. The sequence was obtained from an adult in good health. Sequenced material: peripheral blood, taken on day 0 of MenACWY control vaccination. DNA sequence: TGTGCCAGCAGCCACGGGGACAGGTGGTACGAGCAGTACTTC. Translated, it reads CASSHGDRWYEQYF. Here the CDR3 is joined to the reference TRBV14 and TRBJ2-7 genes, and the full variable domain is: EAGVTQFPSHSVIEKGQTVTLRCDPISGHDNLYWYRRVMGKEIKFLLHFVKESKQDESGMPNNRFLAERTGGTYSTLKVQPAELEDSGVYFCASSHGDRWYEQYFGPGTRLTVT.